These T cell receptor beta chains were read from a single sample in a study of blood T cell repertoires in COVID-19. Clones were sequenced by immunoSEQ multiplex PCR, and TCRdb holds only the in-frame ones, with some missing. The sample consists of about 200,000 clones, about nine tenths of them appearing once. The sequencing input was peripheral blood. Receptor source: a man between 18 and 35 years old with active or convalescent COVID-19. Each CDR3 is given with its conserved first and last residue. A D gene is named only where the DNA matches it firmly.

NA,12,TRBV29-1,TRBJ1-2,CSVGGENYGYTF
NA,13,TRBV4-2,TRBJ2-1,CASSQDKENEQFF
NA,13,TRBV30,TRBJ1-2,CAWGVSTPGGYTF
TRBD2,16,TRBV10-3,TRBJ2-7,CAISDSGAGGPGEQYF
NA,13,TRBV19,TRBJ1-2,CASAGDIPYGYTF
NA,12,TRBV28,TRBJ1-2,CASTLDSYGYTF
NA,15,TRBV7-9,TRBJ1-4,CASSQGGSLHEKLFF
TRBD2,16,TRBV9,TRBJ2-1,CASSAGGALSYNEQFF
TRBD1,13,TRBV6-5,TRBJ1-1,CATKLRDREEAFF
TRBD2,14,TRBV9,TRBJ2-1,CASSKGTSGGEQFF
NA,14,TRBV19,TRBJ1-1,CASSVARVGGEAFF
NA,15,TRBV6-1,TRBJ2-2,CASSEARGNTGELFF
TRBD2,21,TRBV19,TRBJ2-1,CASSIRFGRLAGANSYNEQFF
NA,13,TRBV29-1,TRBJ1-4,CSVSGATNEKLFF
NA,14,TRBV4-3,TRBJ2-1,CASSHDGTPNEQFF
NA,11,TRBV2,TRBJ2-5,CASSDAGQRNF
NA,13,TRBV12-3/TRBV12-4,TRBJ1-4,CASSFTQYEKLFF
NA,14,TRBV28,TRBJ1-2,CASSLPDKNYGYTF
NA,16,TRBV15,TRBJ1-5,CATSRDQANSNQPQHF
NA,16,TRBV5-1,TRBJ1-3,CASSLEGIVSGNTIYF
NA,15,TRBV5-1,TRBJ2-2,CASSSRVESTGELFF